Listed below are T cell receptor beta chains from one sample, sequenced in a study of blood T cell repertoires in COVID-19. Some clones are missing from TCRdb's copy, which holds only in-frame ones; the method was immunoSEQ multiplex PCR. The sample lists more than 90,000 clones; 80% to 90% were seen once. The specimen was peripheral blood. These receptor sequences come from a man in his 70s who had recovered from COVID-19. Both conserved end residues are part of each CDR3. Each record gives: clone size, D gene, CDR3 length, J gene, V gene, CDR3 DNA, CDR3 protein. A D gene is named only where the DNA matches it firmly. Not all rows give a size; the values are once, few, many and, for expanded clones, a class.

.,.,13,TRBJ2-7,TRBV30,TGTGCCTGGACTAAAAAAGCTGCCTACGAGCAGTACTTC,CAWTKKAAYEQYF
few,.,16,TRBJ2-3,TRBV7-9,TGTGCCAGCACCCTTGGGGGGAGCGGCCACACAGATACGCAGTATTTT,CASTLGGSGHTDTQYF
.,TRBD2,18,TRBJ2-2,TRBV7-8,TGTGCCAGCAGCTCCCAGATTAGCGGGAGTTATGGCACCGGGGAGCTGTTTTTT,CASSSQISGSYGTGELFF
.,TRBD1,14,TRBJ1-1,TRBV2,TGTGCCAGCGAACCGGGACAGGGGCACACTGAAGCTTTCTTT,CASEPGQGHTEAFF
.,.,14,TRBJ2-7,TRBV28,TGTGCCAGCAGTTTATACCGACTGCCCCACGAGCAGTACTTC,CASSLYRLPHEQYF
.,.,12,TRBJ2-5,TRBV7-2,TGTGCCAGCGGGGCCTCTCGGGAGACCCAGTACTTC,CASGASRETQYF
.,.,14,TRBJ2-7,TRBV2,TGTGCCAGCAGTGAAGCGCGTGTGTGGTACGAGCAGTACTTC,CASSEARVWYEQYF
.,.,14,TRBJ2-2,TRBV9,TGTGCCAGCAGCGGGCTAGGGAACACCGGGGAGCTGTTTTTT,CASSGLGNTGELFF
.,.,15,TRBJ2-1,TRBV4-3,TGCGCCAGCAGCCAGGCAAAAAGCTCCTACAATGAGCAGTTCTTC,CASSQAKSSYNEQFF
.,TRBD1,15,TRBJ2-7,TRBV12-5,TGTGCTAGTGGCCGCCGGGACAGGGCCCCCTACGAGCAGTACTTC,CASGRRDRAPYEQYF
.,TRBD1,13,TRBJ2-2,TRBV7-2,TGTGCCAGCAGCTTAGATACCGGGACAGCCGACGATTTT,CASSLDTGTADDF
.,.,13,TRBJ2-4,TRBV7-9,TGTGCCAGCAGCAGAGGAGGGGAAAACATTCAGTACTTC,CASSRGGENIQYF
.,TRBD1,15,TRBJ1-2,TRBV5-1,TGCGCCAGCAGCTATATAGCGGGACAGGGGCCGGGCTACACCTTC,CASSYIAGQGPGYTF
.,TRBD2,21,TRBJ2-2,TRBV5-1,TGCGCCAGCAGCCGCCGACCAGGGGCGGGGGGTGGAAACGCGAACACCGGGGAGCTGTTTTTT,CASSRRPGAGGGNANTGELFF